This note documents a single T cell receptor beta chain sequence. Its antigen target is currently unknown. No much larger clone is present one base from it, and per-base qualities are unavailable. The entry originates in a study of blood T cell dynamics during melanoma immunotherapy (dated by TCRdb to 2018 to 2021). Study-level background: All patients had metastatic melanoma and were given first-line pembrolizumab or nivolumab plus ipilimumab as standard of care in the United Kingdom. The training cohort was made up of consecutive patients, while a further independent group of patients from the same centre was pooled to form an external validation set. To find early correlates of response, peripheral T cell receptor repertoires were profiled in metastatic melanoma patients before and after one cycle of checkpoint inhibitor therapy.

This specimen's time point label, per the study, means: pre-treatment baseline. Blood samples were collected before treatment (T0) and at week 3 (W3), after the first cycle of checkpoint blockade. Except for a couple of patients with rapid clinical progression, response was assessed 12 weeks after the first infusion by RECIST 1.1; disease control meant complete response, partial response or stable disease. Patients with prior systemic cancer treatment, concomitant immunosuppressant therapy or synchronous other active malignancies were excluded. TCR beta was sequenced in both bulk PBMC and plasma cell-free DNA in order to track circulating cells as well as T cell turnover. Lymphoprep and SepMate tubes were used to isolate PBMC from blood, and red cell lysis was then performed. QIAamp DNA Blood Mini kits were used to extract DNA from both PBMC and sorted T cell subsets. For every bulk PBMC sample, a fixed 350 ng of DNA was loaded. Following the manufacturer instructions, the immunoSEQ TCRb Assay kit was used to amplify TCR beta CDR3 sequences from genomic DNA. The KAPA Library Quantification Kit for Illumina platforms was used to quantify pooled libraries by qPCR. Pooled libraries were clustered at about 0.55-1.1 pM and sequenced on an Illumina NextSeq 500. The authors processed their data as follows. The TCR data were analyzed using immunoSEQ ANALYZER and the R LymphoSeq package. A rearrangement efficiency score was calculated as productive divided by the sum of productive and non-productive CDR3 sequences. Clonality was assessed using the Gini coefficient and diversity using the Renyi index at alpha=1, with pairwise comparisons between timepoints within each patient. Clonal relatedness, based on an edit distance of 3, and repertoire similarity, based on the Bhattacharyya coefficient, were both computed in LymphoSeq. To classify response, a linear discriminant analysis based on week-3 changes in clonality and diversity was built with the R MASS and caret packages. TCRdb mirrors the immuneACCESS table, restricted to in-frame sequences. Some clones are absent from its copies; in checked studies, under half trace to an unresolved V gene, and the reason for the others is unknown. The V and J calls and clone size come from that table; D and trimming were worked out from the DNA. This sample gives approximately 12,000 clones in total; roughly nine tenths of them show up just once. Of the sample, over 3% is held by the ten largest clones.

Clipping removes 11 bases from V and 3 bases from J, with 8 as the unmatched junction base count. The germline V gene supplies CDR1 SNHLY and CDR2 FYNNEI. CDR3 length: 14 amino acids, cysteine to phenylalanine. Of the read, only the CDR3 DNA is kept; its 42 bases are in frame from base 1. Broader findings and caveats from the paper: Patients who later achieved disease control showed a bifurcated PBMC repertoire reorganization at W3, with increased clonality or increased diversity, unlike progressors. Whether the T cell clones driving repertoire changes were melanoma-specific or reflected general immune activation could not be determined in the study. The relatively small sample size was acknowledged as potentially limiting generalization of the results.

The source material was blood, sampled from a patient treated with checkpoint blockade. The chain is assembled from TRBV2 and TRBJ2-7; 12 junctional bases match TRBD2. The clonotype comes from a human donor with melanoma. The CDR3 loop reads CAVTSGRRGYEQYF. Read as DNA, the sequence is TGTGCCGTAACTAGCGGGAGGAGAGGCTACGAGCAGTACTTC.